A single sample is the source of the 16 T cell receptor beta chains below, sequenced in a study of T cell repertoires in cytomegalovirus infection. TCRdb redid the calling of the reads with MiXCR, one entry per CDR3 protein. The sample shows around 100,000 distinct CDR3 sequences, more than 20% of them seen only once. The sample was CD8+ T cells from PBMCs. The receptors shown here come from a human donor in good health (CMV status not recorded). Some clones in this sample may be carry-over from other donors' samples.

This clonotype was seen more than once but under ten times. This chain joins TRBV12-3 or TRBV12-4 and TRBJ2-7, with 8 bases fitting TRBD2. The V gene end was trimmed by 3 bases and the J gene end by 0 bases; junction bases not matched to a gene: 1. This CDR3 contains 14 residues. DNA of the CDR3: TGTGCCAGCAGTTTGCTAGCGGGCTCCTACGAGCAGTACTTC. The encoded protein is CASSLLAGSYEQYF.

The rearrangement uses TRBV12-3 or TRBV12-4 and TRBJ2-1; weak D call: TRBD1 (6 bases). There are 15 residues in the CDR3. Trimming left V 2 bases short and J 6 bases short, with 14 bases between. Here the CDR3 reads CASSLSQGWANEQFF. The CDR3, as DNA: TGTGCCAGCAGTTTATCTCAGGGGTGGGCCAATGAGCAGTTCTTC.

This clonotype has ten or more counts. The CDR3 protein is CASNPAGEETQYF. CDR3 coding DNA: TGTGCCAGCAACCCTGCAGGGGAAGAGACCCAGTACTTC. V is TRBV2 and J is TRBJ2-5; D may be TRBD1 (6 bases). This CDR3 contains 13 residues. Germline CDR1 reads SNHLY; CDR2 reads FYNNEI. Trimming shortened V by 7 bases and J by 3 bases, and 12 bases separated the two germline ends. The full variable domain, rest sourced from reference TRBV2 and TRBJ2-5, is EPEVTQTPSHQVTQMGQEVILRCVPISNHLYFYWYRQILGQKVEFLVSFYNNEISEKSEIFDDQFSVERPDGSNFTLKIRSTKLEDSAMYFCASNPAGEETQYFGPGTRLLVL.

Details on this clonotype: A clone one base away is much larger, so this may be a read error. In DNA, the CDR3 is TGTGCCAGCAGCTTAGCGGAAAGTACTTTTTACGAGCAGTACTTC. Its translation: CASSLAESTFYEQYF. The V call is TRBV7-6, the J call TRBJ2-7; D gene uncertain. The germline V and J ends were trimmed by 0 bases and 4 bases, with 13 bases remaining between them. Germline V CDR1 and CDR2: SGHVS, FNYEAQ. The CDR3 runs 15 residues.

This clonotype was seen at least ten times. The rearrangement links TRBV28 to TRBJ1-1; D unresolved. Trimming left V 3 bases short and J 8 bases short, with 13 bases between. This CDR3 region has 13 residues. From germline, CDR1 is MDHEN and CDR2 SYDVKM. DNA of the CDR3: TGTGCCAGCAGTTTTACGAACTTCTTCGAAGCTTTCTTT. It is translated as CASSFTNFFEAFF.

Regarding this clonotype: A much larger clone lies one base from this, so it may be a read error. The chain uses TRBV12-3 or TRBV12-4 and TRBJ2-7; 7 bases agree with TRBD1. Trimming cost V 6 bases and J 6 bases; bases outside gene matches: 8. CDR3 length equals 13 residues. CDR3 DNA: TGTGCCAGCAGCTGGGGACAGACCTGCGAGCAGTACTTC. Translation: CASSWGQTCEQYF.

This clonotype was found many times. The chain recombines TRBV7-9 with TRBJ2-1; 9 bases match TRBD2. The V gene's germline CDR1 is SEHNR and CDR2 FQNEAQ (reference sequence). This CDR3 has 15 residues. Unmatched junction bases numbered 7, after V lost 2 bases and J lost 8 bases. CDR3 in DNA: TGTGCCAGCAGCTTACGCGGGAGGGCCGGAGATGAGCAGTTCTTC. Translating gives CASSLRGRAGDEQFF.

The rearrangement uses TRBV6-6 and TRBJ2-7; 7 bases map to TRBD2. The CDR3 contains 17 residues. V was clipped by 0 bases and J by 2 bases; unmatched bases: 10. Germline V gene data show CDR1 as MNHNY and CDR2 as SVGAGI (reference sequence). CDR3 region: CASSYSAGEGTAYEQYF. DNA of the CDR3: TGTGCCAGCAGTTACTCCGCGGGGGAAGGGACCGCCTACGAGCAGTACTTC.

This clonotype has ten or more counts. J is TRBJ2-7 and V is TRBV28; no clear D. The V end lost 6 bases, the J end lost 2 bases, and 20 bases lay between the germline ends. This CDR3 is built from 16 residues. Germline values: CDR1 MDHEN, CDR2 SYDVKM. Here the CDR3 reads CASSPGLGNTAYEQYF. In DNA, the CDR3 is TGTGCCAGCAGCCCCGGATTGGGGAATACAGCCTACGAGCAGTACTTC.

V is TRBV28 and J is TRBJ2-1, with 8 nucleotides matching TRBD1. CDR3 length: 16 amino acids. Germline CDR1 is MDHEN and CDR2 is SYDVKM. Germline trimming cut 5 bases from V and 3 bases from J; bases unmatched to any gene: 9. DNA for the CDR3: TGTGCCAGCAGTACCTACCCGACAGGGGACTACAATGAGCAGTTCTTC. It encodes CASSTYPTGDYNEQFF.

This clonotype was seen once. This chain connects TRBV29-1 to TRBJ1-1; D unclear. CDR3 size: 12 residues. V lost 7 bases and J lost 5, with 14 bases in between. Germline loops: CDR1 SQVTM, CDR2 ANQGSEA. CDR3: CSALGESTEAFF. The CDR3 DNA reads TGCAGCGCCCTAGGAGAGTCTACTGAAGCTTTCTTT.

This chain connects TRBV19 to TRBJ1-1; D may be TRBD1 (5 bases). There are 15 residues in the CDR3. With 1 base removed from V and 0 bases from J, the gap between germline ends came to 9 bases. CDR1 and CDR2 from the germline V gene are LNHDA and SQIVND (reference sequence). DNA for the CDR3: TGTGCCAGTAGTATAGGGGACGGCCTGAACACTGAAGCTTTCTTT. Translating it yields CASSIGDGLNTEAFF.

For this clonotype: An end of the junction differs from the germline gene, which may be a read error. V usage is TRBV7-9 and J usage is TRBJ1-1; weak D call: TRBD1 (5 bases). The CDR3 loop spans 14 amino acids. Germline V gives CDR1 SEHNR, CDR2 FQNEAQ (reference sequence). CDR3 amino acids: CASSIDNLGTEAFF. In nucleotides, the CDR3 is TGTGCCAGCAGCATCGACAATCTGGGGACTGAAGCTTTCTTC.

This clonotype was counted only a few times. The chain joins TRBV7-9 to TRBJ1-3; D is unresolved. Trimming shortened V by 1 base and J by 4 bases, and 17 bases separated the two germline ends. CDR1 and CDR2 from the germline V gene are SEHNR and FQNEAQ (reference sequence). This CDR3 contains 17 residues. The CDR3 DNA follows: TGTGCCAGCAGCTTAGACTTCGGTCCTGAGTCAGGAAACACCATATATTTT. It is translated as CASSLDFGPESGNTIYF.

The sample holds many counts of this clonotype. The chain is built from TRBV7-2 and TRBJ1-2, with TRBD1 as a possible D gene (5 bases). The V end was cut by 5 bases, the J end by 2 bases, with 12 bases between. CDR1 and CDR2 (germline): SGHTA, FQGNSA. The CDR3 is 14 residues long. CDR3: CASSRRDGNYGYTF. Here the CDR3 DNA reads TGTGCCAGCAGCCGCCGGGACGGAAACTATGGCTACACCTTC.

This chain joins TRBV29-1 and TRBJ1-2; D is unclear. This CDR3 comprises 12 residues. Germline CDR1 and CDR2: SQVTM and ANQGSEA. Trimming stripped 2 bases from V and 4 bases from J, with 8 bases between. CDR3 amino acids: CSVESEIYGYTF. The CDR3, as DNA: TGCAGCGTTGAATCGGAGATCTATGGCTACACCTTC.